This TCR beta chain originates from a study of shared clonotypes between healthy human individuals. The assay was immunoSEQ multiplex PCR, and TCRdb's table has in-frame clones only and misses some. This sample yields 2 million to 2.5 million clones, of which about nine tenths are seen a single time; approximately 0.41% belongs to the top ten. V was pared by 0 bases and J by 2 bases, with 8 bases between. Germline V gene lookup returns CDR1 KGHSH and CDR2 LQKENI. The CDR3 spans 14 residues. A note on this clone: Additional DNA sequences in this sample encode the identical CDR3.

The sequence came from a man between 18 and 35 years old in good health. Some clones in this sample may be carry-over from other donors' samples. The genes are TRBV18 and TRBJ2-7; D is perhaps TRBD2 (5 bases). Sequenced sample: naive CD4+ T cells from PBMCs. Subset: CD45RA+ positively selected. The CDR3 DNA follows: TGTGCCAGCTCACCACCCGGGGTCCCCTACGAGCAGTACTTC. Protein sequence: CASSPPGVPYEQYF. Full variable domain (outside the CDR3, taken from reference TRBV18 and TRBJ2-7): NAGVMQNPRHLVRRRGQEARLRCSPMKGHSHVYWYRQLPEEGLKFMVYLQKENIIDESGMPKERFSAEFPKEGPSILRIQQVVRGDSAAYFCASSPPGVPYEQYFGPGTRLTVT.